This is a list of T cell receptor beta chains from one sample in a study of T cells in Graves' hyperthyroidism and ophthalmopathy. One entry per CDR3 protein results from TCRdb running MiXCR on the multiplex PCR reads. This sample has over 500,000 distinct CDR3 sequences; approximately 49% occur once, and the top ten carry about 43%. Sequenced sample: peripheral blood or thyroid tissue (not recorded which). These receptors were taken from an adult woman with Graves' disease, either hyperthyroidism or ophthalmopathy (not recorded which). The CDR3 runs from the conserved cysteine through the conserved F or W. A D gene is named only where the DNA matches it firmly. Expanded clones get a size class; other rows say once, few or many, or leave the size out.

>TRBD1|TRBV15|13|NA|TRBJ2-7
CATSTKQGNEQYF
TGTGCCACCAGCACCAAACAGGGGAACGAGCAGTACTTC
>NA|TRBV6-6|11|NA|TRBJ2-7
CASMNSYEQYF
TGTGCCAGCATGAACTCCTACGAGCAGTACTTC
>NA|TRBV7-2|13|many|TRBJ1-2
CASSLRRGDGYTF
TGTGCCAGCAGCTTACGCCGGGGCGATGGCTACACCTTC
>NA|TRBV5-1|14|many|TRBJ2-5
CASSLQAIQETQYF
TGCGCCAGCAGCTTACAGGCCATTCAAGAGACCCAGTACTTC
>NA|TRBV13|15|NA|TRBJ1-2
CASSLGLGFSYGYTF
TGTGCCAGCAGCTTAGGCCTGGGTTTCAGCTATGGCTACACCTTC
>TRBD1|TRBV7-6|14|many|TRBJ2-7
CASSLAGQGYEQYF
TGTGCCAGCAGCTTAGCGGGACAGGGCTACGAGCAGTACTTC
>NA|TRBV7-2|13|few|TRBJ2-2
CASSVGTPGELFF
TGTGCCAGCAGCGTAGGGACTCCCGGGGAGCTGTTTTTT
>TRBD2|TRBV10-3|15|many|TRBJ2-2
CAISEGLANTGELFF
TGTGCCATCAGTGAAGGACTAGCGAACACCGGGGAGCTGTTTTTT
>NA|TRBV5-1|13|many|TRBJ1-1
CASSTGPRPLAFF
TGCGCCAGCAGCACCGGACCGCGGCCGTTGGCTTTCTTT
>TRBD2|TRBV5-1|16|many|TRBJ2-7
CASSLAGSGSGYEQYF
TGCGCCAGCAGCTTGGCCGGTAGCGGGAGTGGCTACGAGCAGTACTTC
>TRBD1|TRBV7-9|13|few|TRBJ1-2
CASSTQGDDGYTF
TGTGCCAGCAGCACGCAGGGGGACGATGGCTACACCTTC
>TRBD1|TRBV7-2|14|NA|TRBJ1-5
CASSPGQENQPQHF
TGTGCCAGCAGCCCAGGACAGGAGAATCAGCCCCAGCATTTT
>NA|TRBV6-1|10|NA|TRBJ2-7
CASAAYEQYF
TGTGCCAGCGCCGCCTACGAGCAGTACTTC
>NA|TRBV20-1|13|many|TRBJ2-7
CSASVRARDEQYF
TGCAGTGCTAGCGTCAGGGCCCGGGACGAGCAGTACTTC
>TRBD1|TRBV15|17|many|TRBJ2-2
CATSRGDRDRGRGELFF
TGTGCCACCAGCAGAGGAGACCGGGACAGGGGTAGGGGGGAGCTGTTTTTT
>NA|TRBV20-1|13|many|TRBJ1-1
CSARDLGATGAFF
TGCAGTGCTAGAGATCTCGGGGCTACCGGAGCTTTCTTT
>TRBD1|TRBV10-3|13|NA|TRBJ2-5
CAAGTGEGETQYF
TGTGCCGCCGGGACAGGGGAGGGAGAGACCCAGTACTTC
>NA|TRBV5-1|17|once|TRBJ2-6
CASSLGSLSSGANVLTF
TGCGCCAGCAGCTTGGGGAGCCTAAGCTCTGGGGCCAACGTCCTGACTTTC
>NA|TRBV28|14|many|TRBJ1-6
CASSPPSRGSPLHF
TGTGCCAGCAGTCCCCCTTCACGGGGATCACCCCTCCACTTT
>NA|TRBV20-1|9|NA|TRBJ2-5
CSASEDEYF
TGCAGTGCTAGCGAAGACGAGTACTTC
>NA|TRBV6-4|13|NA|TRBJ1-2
CASIENVFYGYTF
TGTGCCAGCATTGAAAACGTCTTCTATGGCTACACCTTC
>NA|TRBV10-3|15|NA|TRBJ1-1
CAISESDYREKGAFF
TGTGCCATCAGTGAGTCAGATTACAGGGAGAAGGGAGCTTTCTTT
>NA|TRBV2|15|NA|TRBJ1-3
CASSDQIDTGNTIYF
TGTGCCAGCAGTGATCAAATAGACACTGGAAACACCATATATTTT
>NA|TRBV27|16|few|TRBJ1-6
CASSPNGRSANSPLHF
TGTGCCAGCAGTCCGAATGGGCGGTCGGCTAATTCACCCCTCCACTTT